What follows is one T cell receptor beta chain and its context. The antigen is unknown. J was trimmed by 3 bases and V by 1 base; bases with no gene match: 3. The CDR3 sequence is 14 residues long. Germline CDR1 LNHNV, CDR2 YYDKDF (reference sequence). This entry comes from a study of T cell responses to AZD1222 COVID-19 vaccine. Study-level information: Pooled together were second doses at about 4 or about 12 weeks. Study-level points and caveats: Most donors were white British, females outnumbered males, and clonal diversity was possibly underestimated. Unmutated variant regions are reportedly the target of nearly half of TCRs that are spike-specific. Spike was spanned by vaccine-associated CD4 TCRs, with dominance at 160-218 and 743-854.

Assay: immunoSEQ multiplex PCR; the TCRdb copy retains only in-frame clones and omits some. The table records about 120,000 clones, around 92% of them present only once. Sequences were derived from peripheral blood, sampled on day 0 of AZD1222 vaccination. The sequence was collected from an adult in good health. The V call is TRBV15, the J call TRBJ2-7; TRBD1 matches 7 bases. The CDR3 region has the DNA TGTGCCACCAGCAGAGGCCGGGACAGCTACGAGCAGTACTTC. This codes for CATSRGRDSYEQYF. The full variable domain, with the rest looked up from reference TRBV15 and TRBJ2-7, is DAMVIQNPRYQVTQFGKPVTLSCSQTLNHNVMYWYQQKSSQAPKLLFHYYDKDFNNEADTPDNFQSRRPNTSFCFLDIRSPGLGDTAMYLCATSRGRDSYEQYFGPGTRLTVT.